What follows are 27 T cell receptor beta chains derived from one specimen sequenced in a study of regulatory T cells in long-lasting Graves disease. Time point specified: newly diagnosed GD, antithyroid drugs for less than 3 months. PBMC RNA served as the TCR library source. Arm-PCR of CDR3 regions and iRepertoire HTBI primers were used to build TCR beta libraries. TCRdb used MiXCR to reprocess the multiplex PCR reads, holding one entry per CDR3 protein. The repertoire holds fewer than 650,000 distinct CDR3 sequences, with around 16% as singletons. These same records also appear under a second study, on T cells in Graves' hyperthyroidism and ophthalmopathy.

The specimen comprised peripheral blood mononuclear cells (PBMCs), sampled at new diagnosis, from a patient treated with antithyroid drugs. The receptors here all came from a man younger than 35 with Graves disease.

Worth noting for this clonotype: This may stem from a read error, because a much larger clone lies one nucleotide away. This sequence joins TRBV7-9 and TRBJ2-5; unclear D gene. Germline V gives CDR1 SEHNR, CDR2 FQNEAQ (reference sequence). This CDR3 is 12 amino acids long. V shed 2 bases and J shed 5 bases, with 6 bases lying between them. The CDR3 region has the DNA TGTGCCAGCAGCTTATCAATGGAGACCCAGTACTTC. Its protein product is CASSLSMETQYF. Full variable domain (missing parts from reference TRBV7-9 and TRBJ2-5): DTGVSQNPRHKITKRGQNVTFRCDPISEHNRLYWYRQTLGQGPEFLTYFQNEAQLEKSRLLSDRFSAERPKGSFSTLEIQRTEQGDSAMYLCASSLSMETQYFGPGTRLLVL.

Concerning this clonotype: The junction departs from the called germline gene at one end, perhaps through a read error. V gene TRBV20-1 combines with J gene TRBJ2-1; 8 bases match TRBD2. The germline CDR1 and CDR2 sequences are DFQATT and SNEGSKA (reference sequence). The CDR3 has 18 amino acids. The CDR3 here is CSAPRSIAGPLLDNGQFF. CDR3 DNA: TGCAGTGCTCCCCGGTCGATAGCGGGACCCCTGTTGGATAATGGGCAGTTCTTC.

The V gene is TRBV4-1, the J gene TRBJ1-5; the D gene is possibly TRBD1 (6 bases). V was trimmed by 2 bases and J by 3 bases, leaving 11 bases between them. The germline V gene has CDR1 MGHRA and CDR2 YSYEKL. The CDR3 runs 15 residues. This chain's CDR3 is CASSQRRGNNQPQHF. CDR3 DNA: TGCGCCAGCAGCCAACGCAGGGGTAACAATCAGCCCCAGCATTTT.

The chain links TRBV20-1 to TRBJ1-6; possible D gene TRBD1, 5 bases. The germline V gene encodes CDR1 DFQATT and CDR2 SNEGSKA (reference sequence). This CDR3 contains 13 residues. Trimming cost V 6 bases and J 9 bases, with 15 bases left between them. The CDR3 here is CSAEQDRSSPLHF. CDR3 nucleotide sequence: TGCAGTGCAGAACAAGACAGAAGTTCACCCCTCCACTTT.

In its sample, this clonotype was seen a few times. This sequence joins TRBV27 and TRBJ1-2, with TRBD1 as a possible D gene (5 bases). V lost 4 bases and J 8 bases, leaving 14 bases between the germline ends. This CDR3 has 13 residues. The germline V gene has CDR1 MNHEY and CDR2 SMNVEV (reference sequence). The CDR3 nucleotides are TGTGCCAGCAGTTGGGGGGGAGGAGAAGGCTACACCTTC. Protein product: CASSWGGGEGYTF.

At least ten counts were recorded for this clonotype. The genes are TRBV7-2 and TRBJ2-7; a weak D match, TRBD2 (5 bases). Per the germline V gene, CDR1 is SGHTA and CDR2 is FQGNSA. The CDR3 has 16 residues. V lost 1 base to trimming and J lost 0 bases, with 13 bases between them. CDR3 coding DNA: TGTGCCAGCAGCTTAGTCCGAGACGGGGACTCCTACGAGCAGTACTTC. It encodes CASSLVRDGDSYEQYF.

This clonotype was seen many times. The chain employs TRBV24-1 and TRBJ1-5; D unresolved. The CDR3 totals 12 residues. The germline CDR1 and CDR2 sequences are KGHDR and SFDVKD. V lost 9 bases to trimming and J lost 9 bases, with 14 bases between them. CDR3 in amino acids: CATGEGQGPQHF. CDR3 nucleotides: TGTGCCACCGGGGAGGGTCAAGGGCCCCAGCATTTT.

This clonotype was detected many times. The rearrangement joins TRBV3-1 to TRBJ2-7; 9 bases are a match to TRBD1. Germline CDR1 reads LGHDT; CDR2 reads YNNKEL (reference sequence). The V and J ends lost 4 bases and 6 bases, in that order; junction bases with no gene match: 7. The length of the CDR3 is 14 residues. The CDR3 is CASSPGTGSSEQYF. DNA of the CDR3: TGTGCCAGCAGCCCTGGGACAGGGAGCTCCGAGCAGTACTTC.

The rearrangement links TRBV4-2 to TRBJ2-1; D may match TRBD1 or TRBD2 (6 bases each). V was pared by 4 bases and J by 0 bases, with 16 bases between. Germline CDR1 reads LGHNA; CDR2 reads YNFKEQ. The CDR3 sequence is 17 residues long. CDR3 region: CASSPGEGGSSYNEQFF. CDR3 in DNA: TGTGCCAGCAGCCCCGGAGAGGGGGGTTCCTCCTACAATGAGCAGTTCTTC.

There are many counts of this clonotype. This chain uses TRBV6-1 with TRBJ1-2, with a weak D call TRBD1 (6 bases). The CDR3 is 16 amino acids. Germline lookup yields CDR1 MNHNS and CDR2 SASEGT. The V gene lost 2 bases and the J gene lost 4 bases, with 17 bases spanning the gap. CDR3 coding DNA: TGTGCCAGCAGTGAAAAGATACAGGGACCCTCCTATGGCTACACCTTC. Translated, it gives CASSEKIQGPSYGYTF.

The table lists this clonotype with many counts. V is TRBV11-2 and J is TRBJ2-7; TRBD1 agrees at 9 bases. The CDR3 runs to 15 residues. Losses at the gene ends were 6 bases for V and 0 bases for J; bases not matched to a gene: 6. Germline CDR1 is SGHAT and CDR2 is FQNNGV. In nucleotides, the CDR3 is TGTGCCAGCAGGCAACCGGGACAGGGCTCCTACGAGCAGTACTTC. It is translated as CASRQPGQGSYEQYF.

This rearrangement joins TRBV30 to TRBJ1-3; D unresolved. The CDR3 totals 12 residues. V was cut by 5 bases and J by 4 bases, with 9 bases left in between. The germline CDR1 and CDR2 sequences are GTSNPN and SVGIG (reference sequence). CDR3 protein: CAWGSAGNTIYF. Here the CDR3 DNA reads TGTGCCTGGGGGTCTGCCGGAAACACCATATATTTT.

The V gene is TRBV5-1, the J gene TRBJ2-1; D may be TRBD1 (5 bases). The CDR3 spans 15 residues. The V end was cut by 0 bases, the J end by 4 bases, with 11 bases between. Germline lookup yields CDR1 SGHRS and CDR2 YFSETQ. CDR3 in amino acids: CASSLESDTYNEQFF. The CDR3 DNA reads as TGCGCCAGCAGCTTGGAATCGGACACGTACAATGAGCAGTTCTTC.

In its sample, this clonotype was seen many times. The rearrangement links TRBV20-1 to TRBJ1-2; D is possibly TRBD1 (5 bases). V was trimmed by 2 bases and J by 5 bases, leaving 18 bases between them. Germline V gene data show CDR1 as DFQATT and CDR2 as SNEGSKA (reference sequence). The CDR3 is 15 residues long. The CDR3 nucleotides read TGCAGTGCTAGATCAAAAGGAAGACAGAAGTATGGCTACACCTTC. Its translation: CSARSKGRQKYGYTF.

The genes are TRBV5-1 and TRBJ1-1; 9 bases align to TRBD1. CDR3 length: 15 residues. V shed 3 bases and J 6 bases; nucleotides not matched to a gene: 9. Germline CDR1 SGHRS, CDR2 YFSETQ. CDR3 loop: CASSSQGQGPSEAFF. Written as DNA, the CDR3 is TGCGCCAGCAGCTCGCAGGGACAGGGCCCTTCTGAAGCTTTCTTT.

This clonotype was counted many times. This chain links TRBV29-1 with TRBJ2-7, with 7 bases lining up with TRBD2. V lost 6 bases to trimming and J lost 5 bases; unmatched junction nucleotides: 16. Germline values: CDR1 SQVTM, CDR2 ANQGSEA. This CDR3 has 15 amino acids. This CDR3 reads CSVRAGWGMGDEQYF. The CDR3 nucleotides read TGCAGCGTCAGAGCGGGATGGGGGATGGGGGACGAGCAGTACTTC.

The V call is TRBV24-1, the J call TRBJ2-1; the match to TRBD1 covers 7 bases. The CDR3 extends over 16 amino acids. The V gene end was trimmed by 6 bases and the J gene end by 8 bases; junction bases not matched to a gene: 15. The germline CDR1 and CDR2 sequences are KGHDR and SFDVKD. The CDR3 sequence: CATSSSAKGAWDEQFF. Written as DNA, the CDR3 is TGTGCCACCAGTTCCTCCGCGAAGGGGGCTTGGGATGAGCAGTTCTTC.

This clonotype was observed many times. V is TRBV12-3 or TRBV12-4 and J is TRBJ2-3; 11 bases are shared with TRBD1. Germline trimming cut 6 bases from V and 4 bases from J; bases unmatched to any gene: 6. The CDR3 contains 15 residues. The CDR3 DNA sequence: TGTGCCAGCAGCCTCGTGGGACAGGGGGCAGATACGCAGTATTTT. Amino acid sequence: CASSLVGQGADTQYF.

This clonotype was found many times. The rearrangement uses TRBV6-1 and TRBJ2-2; D remains unclear. The length of the CDR3 is 14 residues. CDR1 is MNHNS and CDR2 is SASEGT in the germline V gene. Trimming took 7 bases from V and 1 from J, leaving 10 bases between them. The CDR3, as DNA: TGTGCCAGCACCCCCTTTAGGAACACCGGGGAGCTGTTTTTT. The encoded protein is CASTPFRNTGELFF.

The chain couples TRBV19 to TRBJ2-5, with 7 bases lining up with TRBD1. Trimming at V came to 4 bases and at J to 0 bases, leaving 8 bases not matched to a gene. CDR1 LNHDA and CDR2 SQIVND come from the germline V gene (reference sequence). The CDR3 length is 16 residues. In DNA, the CDR3 is TGTGCCAGTAGTACCTGGGACAGACGAAACCAAGAGACCCAGTACTTC. Its protein is CASSTWDRRNQETQYF.

This clonotype has just a few counts. The V call is TRBV14, the J call TRBJ2-1, with a weak D call TRBD1 (5 bases). The V and J ends lost 2 bases and 5 bases respectively, with 13 bases between them. Germline CDR1 SGHDN, CDR2 FVKESK. This CDR3 is built from 15 residues. Here the CDR3 reads CASSQYGVGHNEQFF. CDR3 in DNA: TGTGCCAGCAGCCAATATGGAGTGGGGCACAATGAGCAGTTCTTC.

This clonotype has a count of ten or more. The chain is built from TRBV2 and TRBJ2-4; 16 nucleotides agree with TRBD2. J lost 8 bases, V lost 3 bases, and 7 bases had no gene match. CDR3 length equals 17 residues. Germline V gene sequence: CDR1 SNHLY, CDR2 FYNNEI. CDR3 loop: CASSDVGLAGGTYIQYF. Here the CDR3 DNA reads TGTGCCAGCAGTGACGTGGGACTAGCGGGAGGGACGTACATTCAGTACTTC.

The chain links TRBV27 to TRBJ2-7, with a tentative D call TRBD1 (5 bases). The CDR3 runs 13 residues. V was trimmed by 4 bases and J by 2 bases, leaving 9 bases between them. In germline, CDR1 is MNHEY, CDR2 SMNVEV (reference sequence). CDR3 sequence reads: CASSWAGPYEQYF. In DNA form, the CDR3 reads TGTGCCAGCAGTTGGGCAGGGCCCTACGAGCAGTACTTC.

The chain recombines TRBV7-9 with TRBJ1-2; TRBD1 aligns across 9 bases. V dropped 5 bases and J dropped 5; count of bases not matched to a gene: 6. From germline, CDR1 is SEHNR and CDR2 FQNEAQ (reference sequence). The CDR3 length is 14 residues. The DNA of the CDR3 is TGTGCCAGCAGCCCTTGGGACAGGGTTTATGGCTACACCTTC. It is translated as CASSPWDRVYGYTF.

The V call is TRBV5-1, the J call TRBJ2-4, with unresolved D. The CDR3 is 11 amino acids. Germline CDR1 is SGHRS and CDR2 is YFSETQ. With 4 bases removed from V and 6 bases from J, the gap between germline ends came to 5 bases. CDR3 in amino acids: CASSDANIQYF. CDR3 coding DNA: TGCGCCAGCAGCGATGCAAACATTCAGTACTTC.

CDR3 in DNA: TGTGCCAGCAGCGTACCCGACCGCACGGGGGCCGAAGTTCCTGGGACATATGGCTACACCTTC. Its protein product is CASSVPDRTGAEVPGTYGYTF. This sequence joins TRBV9 and TRBJ1-2; possible D gene TRBD1, 6 bases. Per the germline V gene, CDR1 is SGDLS and CDR2 is YYNGEE. The CDR3 extends over 21 amino acids. Trimming shortened V by 1 base and J by 5 bases, and 33 bases separated the two germline ends.

This sequence joins TRBV9 and TRBJ2-5; perhaps TRBD2 as D (6 bases). The length of the CDR3 is 13 residues. CDR1 SGDLS and CDR2 YYNGEE come from the germline V gene. Deletions cut 0 bases from V and 9 bases from J, with 12 bases between. CDR3 residues: CASSVGAWEAQYF. Here the CDR3 DNA reads TGTGCCAGCAGCGTAGGGGCATGGGAGGCCCAGTACTTC.